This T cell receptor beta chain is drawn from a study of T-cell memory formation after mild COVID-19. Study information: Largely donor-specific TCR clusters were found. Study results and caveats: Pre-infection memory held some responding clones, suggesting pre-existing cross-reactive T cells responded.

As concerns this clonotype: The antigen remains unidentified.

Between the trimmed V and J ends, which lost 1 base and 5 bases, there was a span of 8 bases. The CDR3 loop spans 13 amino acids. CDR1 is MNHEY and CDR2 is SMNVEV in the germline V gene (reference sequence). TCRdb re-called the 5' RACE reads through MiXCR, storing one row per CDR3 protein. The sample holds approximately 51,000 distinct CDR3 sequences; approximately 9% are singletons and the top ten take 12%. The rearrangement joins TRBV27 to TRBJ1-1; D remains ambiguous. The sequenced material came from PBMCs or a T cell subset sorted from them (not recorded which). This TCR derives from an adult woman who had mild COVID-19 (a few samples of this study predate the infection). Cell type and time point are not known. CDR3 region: CASSLYRQTEAFF. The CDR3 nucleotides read TGTGCCAGCAGTTTATATCGACAAACTGAAGCTTTCTTT.